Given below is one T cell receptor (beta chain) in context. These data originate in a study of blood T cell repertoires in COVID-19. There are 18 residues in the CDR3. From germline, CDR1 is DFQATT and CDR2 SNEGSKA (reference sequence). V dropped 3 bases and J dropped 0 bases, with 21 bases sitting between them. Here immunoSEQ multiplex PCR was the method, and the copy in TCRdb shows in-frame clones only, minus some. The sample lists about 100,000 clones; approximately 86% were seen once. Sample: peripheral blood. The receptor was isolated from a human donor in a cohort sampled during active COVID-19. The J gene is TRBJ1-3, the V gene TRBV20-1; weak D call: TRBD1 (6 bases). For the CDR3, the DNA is TGCAGTGCTAGTAGGCAGGGGTTCGAATTTTACTCTGGAAACACCATATATTTT. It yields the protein CSASRQGFEFYSGNTIYF.